These 11 T cell receptor beta chains were all obtained from the same sample, sequenced in a study of blood T cell repertoires in COVID-19. The table came from immunoSEQ multiplex PCR; TCRdb's copy has only in-frame clones and leaves some out. This repertoire shows roughly 68,000 clones, 70% to 90% found once; its top ten account for around 4.1%. The sequencing sample was made of PBMCs or T cells enriched from blood (not recorded which). The receptor source for this set is a woman aged 40 to 50 with acute COVID-19.

A few counts support this clone. The chain recombines TRBV19 with TRBJ1-2, with TRBD1 matching 9 bases. V lost 3 bases, J lost 5 bases, and 4 bases stayed unmatched. CDR1 and CDR2 from the germline V gene are LNHDA and SQIVND (reference sequence). The CDR3 is 14 amino acids. This chain's CDR3 is CASSITGTGYGYTF. In nucleotides, the CDR3 is TGTGCCAGTAGTATTACCGGGACAGGGTATGGCTACACCTTC.

The rearrangement links TRBV19 to TRBJ2-3; 7 bases agree with TRBD2. V was clipped by 6 bases and J by 0 bases; unmatched bases: 3. Germline assignment: CDR1 LNHDA and CDR2 SQIVND (reference sequence). The length of the CDR3 is 14 residues. CDR3 coding DNA: TGTGCCAGTAGCCCTAGCGGTAGCACAGATACGCAGTATTTT. Protein product: CASSPSGSTDTQYF.

The V and J genes are TRBV11-2 and TRBJ2-3, with 7 bases identical to TRBD2. This CDR3 comprises 15 residues. Looked up from germline, CDR1 is SGHAT and CDR2 is FQNNGV. Losses at the gene ends were 1 base for V and 2 bases for J; bases not matched to a gene: 3. The CDR3 region is CASSLVAGPTDTQYF. In DNA form, the CDR3 reads TGTGCCAGCAGCTTAGTAGCGGGCCCCACAGATACGCAGTATTTT.

The sample holds a few counts of this clone. The rearrangement joins TRBV9 to TRBJ2-3; 9 positions match TRBD2. The CDR3 sequence is 15 residues long. CDR1 and CDR2 from the germline V gene are SGDLS and YYNGEE. V was pared by 4 bases and J by 0 bases, with 3 bases of the junction left unmatched. The CDR3: CASSRLAGSTDTQYF. The CDR3 bases are TGTGCCAGCAGCCGGCTAGCGGGGAGCACAGATACGCAGTATTTT.

This clone is a singleton in its sample. The CDR3 DNA sequence: TGTGCCAGCACCGGGACAGGGCCGGGGACCCAGTACTTC. It encodes CASTGTGPGTQYF. V gene TRBV2 combines with J gene TRBJ2-5, with 9 positions matching TRBD1. Trimming took 7 bases from V and 7 from J; bases not matched to a gene: 7. The germline gives CDR1 SNHLY, CDR2 FYNNEI. The CDR3 extends over 13 amino acids.

V is TRBV9 and J is TRBJ2-7, with 9 nucleotides matching TRBD2. The CDR3 covers 16 residues. Unmatched junction bases numbered 10, after V lost 4 bases and J lost 2 bases. CDR1 SGDLS and CDR2 YYNGEE come from the germline V gene. CDR3 loop: CASSSPAGGTTYEQYF. The DNA of the CDR3 is TGTGCCAGCAGCTCCCCTGCGGGGGGGACTACCTACGAGCAGTACTTC.

The chain uses TRBV19 and TRBJ1-2, with 9 bases aligning to TRBD1. The length of the CDR3 is 13 residues. The trim removed 5 bases at V and 4 bases at J, leaving 2 bases unmatched. CDR1 is LNHDA, CDR2 SQIVND, per germline (reference sequence). The CDR3 bases are TGTGCCAGTAGTGGGGACAGGGTCTATGGCTACACCTTC. Translation: CASSGDRVYGYTF.

The V gene is TRBV5-1, the J gene TRBJ1-6; TRBD1 might be the D (5 bases). The CDR3 contains 16 residues. The V end was cut by 1 base, the J end by 1 base, with 9 bases between. The germline gives CDR1 SGHRS, CDR2 YFSETQ. This chain's CDR3 is CASSLKAGSYNSPLHF. The CDR3 DNA reads as TGCGCCAGCAGCTTGAAAGCAGGGTCCTATAATTCACCCCTCCACTTT.

V and J are TRBV6-1 and TRBJ2-7; TRBD1 aligns across 10 bases. The CDR3 extends over 14 amino acids. Germline assignment: CDR1 MNHNS and CDR2 SASEGT. The trim removed 5 bases at V and 6 bases at J, leaving 7 bases unmatched. CDR3 loop: CASSSRQGASEQYF. The CDR3 DNA reads TGTGCCAGCAGTTCACGACAGGGGGCAAGCGAGCAGTACTTC.

The chain is built from TRBV7-9 and TRBJ1-2, with TRBD1 matching 8 bases. The germline CDR1 and CDR2 sequences are SEHNR and FQNEAQ (reference sequence). Trimming took 6 bases from V and 8 from J; bases not matched to a gene: 8. The CDR3 has 13 amino acids. The DNA of the CDR3 is TGTGCCAGCAGACGACAGACAGGGGAAGGCTACACCTTC. The encoded protein is CASRRQTGEGYTF.

V is TRBV27 and J is TRBJ2-7, with 7 bases identical to TRBD1. Trimming took 10 bases from V and 2 from J; bases not matched to a gene: 5. The CDR3 covers 12 residues. The germline V gene has CDR1 MNHEY and CDR2 SMNVEV (reference sequence). The CDR3, as DNA: TGTGCCACCTACGACAGGGCCTACGAGCAGTACTTC. It encodes CATYDRAYEQYF.